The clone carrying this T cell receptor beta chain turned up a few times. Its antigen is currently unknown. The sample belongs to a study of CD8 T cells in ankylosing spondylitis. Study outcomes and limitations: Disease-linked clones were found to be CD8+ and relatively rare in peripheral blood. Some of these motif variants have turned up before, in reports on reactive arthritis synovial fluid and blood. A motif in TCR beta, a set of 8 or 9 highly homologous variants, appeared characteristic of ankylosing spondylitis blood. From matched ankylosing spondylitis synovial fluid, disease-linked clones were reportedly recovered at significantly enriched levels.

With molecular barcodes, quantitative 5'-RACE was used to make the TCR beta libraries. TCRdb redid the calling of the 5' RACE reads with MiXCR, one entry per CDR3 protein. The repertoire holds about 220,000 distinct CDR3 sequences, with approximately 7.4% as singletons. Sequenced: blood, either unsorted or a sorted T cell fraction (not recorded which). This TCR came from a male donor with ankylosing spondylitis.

Here the CDR3 reads CATSDPADRDGVYNEQFF. DNA for the CDR3: TGTGCCACCAGTGATCCAGCCGACCGGGACGGAGTATACAATGAGCAGTTCTTC. The chain recombines TRBV24-1 with TRBJ2-1; D might be TRBD1 or TRBD2, each matching 5 bases. CDR3 length: 18 residues. Germline loops: CDR1 KGHDR, CDR2 SFDVKD. The V and J ends lost 3 bases and 4 bases respectively, with 21 bases between them.